This T cell receptor (beta chain) was documented in a study of blood T cell repertoires in COVID-19. Overall study context: Samples representing acute and convalescent COVID-19 were sourced from the United States, Italy and Spain. Sources were T cells, B-cell-depleted T cells, or PBMCs; the material itself was cDNA or gDNA.

Original methodology: From reference gene primer amplification, estimates of nucleated cell counts were derived. TCRdb's table, derived via immunoSEQ multiplex PCR, lists solely in-frame clones and lacks some. V, J and clone size are taken as reported in that table, and D and trimming were inferred from the DNA itself. The sample shows some 110,000 clones, around 80% of them seen only once. This clone occurred once. From germline, CDR1 is SEHNR and CDR2 FQNEAQ (reference sequence). V lost 4 bases and J 5 bases, leaving 20 bases between the germline ends. This CDR3 contains 16 residues. V and J are TRBV7-9 and TRBJ2-5; possible D gene TRBD2, 6 bases. The specimen was peripheral blood. The receptor was isolated from a man aged 60 to 69 with active or convalescent COVID-19. This chain's CDR3 is CASSSAAGTVSETQYF. The DNA for the CDR3 is TGTGCCAGCAGCTCCGCGGCGGGAACTGTATCGGAGACCCAGTACTTC.